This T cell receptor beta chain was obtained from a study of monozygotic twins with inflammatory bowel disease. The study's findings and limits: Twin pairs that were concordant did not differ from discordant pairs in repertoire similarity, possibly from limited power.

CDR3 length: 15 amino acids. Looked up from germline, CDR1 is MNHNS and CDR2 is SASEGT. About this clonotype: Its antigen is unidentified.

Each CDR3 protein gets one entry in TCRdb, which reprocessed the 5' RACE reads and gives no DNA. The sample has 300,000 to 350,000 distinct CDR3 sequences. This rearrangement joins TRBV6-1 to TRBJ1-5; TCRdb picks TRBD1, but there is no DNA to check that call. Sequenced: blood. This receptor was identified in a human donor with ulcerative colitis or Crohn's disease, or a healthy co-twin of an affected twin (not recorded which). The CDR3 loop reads CASSQGALGNQPQHF.